These T cell receptor beta chains were read from a single sample in a study of human T cells and chemical hapten exposure. Using its own MiXCR run on the RACE reads, TCRdb lists one record per CDR3 protein. The sample contains 82,000 or so distinct CDR3 sequences, approximately 13% of which appear only once. The specimen was whole blood, collected in connection with sensitization to the hapten diphenylcyclopropenone (DPC). These receptors were obtained from a woman aged 45-59 years with alopecia areata. Some clones in this sample may be carry-over from other donors' samples. CDR3s include the opening cysteine and the closing phenylalanine or tryptophan. Fields, in order: V gene, clone size, D gene, J gene, CDR3 protein, CDR3 DNA. The D gene is left open where the match is weak. Clone size, where shown, is once, few, many, or a class for clones that have expanded.

TRBV6-2/TRBV6-3	NA	NA	TRBJ1-1	CASSKRRDLNTEAFF	TGTGCCAGCAGTAAACGGAGGGACTTGAACACTGAAGCTTTCTTT
TRBV27	NA	NA	TRBJ2-7	CASSLSITAAEQYF	TGTGCCAGCAGTTTATCTATAACTGCAGCCGAGCAGTACTTC
TRBV18	few	NA	TRBJ1-1	CASSIRSGLMNTEAFF	TGTGCCAGCTCAATTCGGTCAGGCCTCATGAACACTGAAGCTTTCTTT
TRBV7-8	many	NA	TRBJ1-2	CASSLNNDYTF	TGTGCCAGCAGCTTAAATAATGACTACACCTTC
TRBV6-4	many	TRBD2	TRBJ2-1	CASSRFALAGYNEQFF	TGTGCCAGCAGTCGGTTTGCCCTAGCGGGATACAATGAGCAGTTCTTC
TRBV5-1	few	NA	TRBJ1-2	CASSSGTYYGYTF	TGCGCCAGCAGCTCAGGGACCTACTATGGCTACACCTTC
TRBV27	NA	TRBD2	TRBJ2-7	CASRTSGYEQYF	TGTGCCAGCAGAACTAGCGGCTACGAGCAGTACTTC
TRBV23-1	many	NA	TRBJ2-1	CASHWDSQFF	TGCGCCAGCCACTGGGACTCGCAGTTCTTC
TRBV29-1	NA	NA	TRBJ2-7	CSARGPGEQYF	TGCAGCGCACGGGGCCCCGGCGAGCAGTACTTC
TRBV29-1	many	TRBD1	TRBJ2-5	CSVDPGQGIETQYF	TGCAGCGTTGACCCCGGACAGGGAATAGAGACCCAGTACTTC
TRBV7-9	many	NA	TRBJ2-5	CASSFGQETQYF	TGTGCCAGCAGCTTCGGGCAAGAGACCCAGTACTTC
TRBV7-9	NA	NA	TRBJ2-7	CTSSPGAAYEQYF	TGTACCAGCAGCCCCGGGGCCGCCTACGAGCAGTACTTC
TRBV12-3/TRBV12-4	many	NA	TRBJ1-1	CASRVLMNTEAFF	TGTGCCAGCAGAGTGTTGATGAACACTGAAGCTTTCTTT
TRBV29-1	few	NA	TRBJ1-1	CSVDRVLLDTEAFF	TGCAGCGTTGATCGGGTCTTGTTGGACACTGAAGCTTTCTTT
TRBV6-1	many	TRBD2	TRBJ2-1	CASGTSGRDEQFF	TGTGCCAGTGGGACTAGCGGGAGGGATGAGCAGTTCTTC
TRBV4-2	few	TRBD2	TRBJ2-1	CASSQGLAGSEQFF	TGTGCCAGCAGCCAAGGTCTAGCGGGTTCTGAGCAGTTCTTC
TRBV18	NA	NA	TRBJ1-1	CASSPKDTNTEAFF	TGTGCCAGCTCACCAAAGGACACGAACACTGAAGCTTTCTTT
TRBV9	NA	NA	TRBJ1-2	CASSVDHSNYGYTF	TGTGCCAGCAGCGTAGATCACAGCAACTATGGCTACACCTTC
TRBV20-1	NA	NA	TRBJ1-5	CSAYSPRDTNQPQHF	TGCAGTGCGTATTCCCCCCGGGATACGAATCAGCCCCAGCATTTT
TRBV7-3	many	TRBD2	TRBJ2-3	CASSTLAGGAGADTQYF	TGTGCCAGCAGCACCCTAGCGGGAGGTGCGGGCGCAGATACGCAGTATTTT
TRBV11-2	NA	NA	TRBJ2-2	CASSFPGLNTGELSF	TGTGCCAGCAGCTTCCCGGGGCTGAACACCGGGGAGCTGTCTTTT
TRBV2	NA	NA	TRBJ2-1	CASTRETSYNEQFF	TGTGCCAGCACTCGAGAAACCTCCTACAATGAGCAGTTCTTC
TRBV20-1	many	NA	TRBJ2-3	CSARVTSDTQYF	TGCAGTGCTAGAGTAACTAGCGATACGCAGTATTTT
TRBV20-1	many	NA	TRBJ2-7	CSAGESKRSEQYF	TGCAGTGCTGGCGAGAGTAAGCGGTCGGAGCAGTACTTC